This entry lists 11 T cell receptor beta chains sequenced from one sample in a study of blood T cell repertoires in COVID-19. Generated by immunoSEQ multiplex PCR, the TCRdb table keeps only in-frame clones and is missing some. This table has roughly 220,000 clones, around four fifths appearing once. Sequencing input: peripheral blood. The origin of the receptors is a man aged 25 to 40 with active or convalescent COVID-19.

This clone was seen a handful of times. V gene TRBV7-9 combines with J gene TRBJ2-1, with D possibly being TRBD2 (6 bases). Germline CDR1 and CDR2: SEHNR and FQNEAQ (reference sequence). The CDR3 has 14 amino acids. V was cut by 4 bases and J by 8 bases, with 15 bases left in between. The chain's CDR3 is CASSWIAGYDEQFF. Here the CDR3 DNA reads TGTGCCAGCAGCTGGATTGCGGGGTATGATGAGCAGTTCTTC.

The chain employs TRBV19 and TRBJ2-7; 10 bases fit TRBD1. This CDR3 has 14 residues. V was clipped by 5 bases and J by 4 bases; unmatched bases: 5. Germline V CDR1 and CDR2: LNHDA, SQIVND (reference sequence). The CDR3 reads CASSLRTGGYEQYF. The CDR3 DNA is TGTGCCAGTAGTCTCAGGACAGGGGGGTACGAGCAGTACTTC. The complete variable domain, with remaining parts taken from reference TRBV19 and TRBJ2-7, reads DGGITQSPKYLFRKEGQNVTLSCEQNLNHDAMYWYRQDPGQGLRLIYYSQIVNDFQKGDIAEGYSVSREKKESFPLTVTSAQKNPTAFYLCASSLRTGGYEQYFGPGTRLTVT.

The chain employs TRBV3-1 (or the pseudogene TRBV3-2) and TRBJ1-5, with D possibly being TRBD1 (5 bases). The CDR3 loop spans 15 amino acids. The V end was cut by 0 bases, the J end by 5 bases, with 11 bases between. Germline V gene data show CDR1 as LGHDT and CDR2 as YNNKEL (reference sequence). CDR3 coding DNA: TGTGCCAGCAGCCAAGATCTTTGGGGGGATCAGCCCCAGCATTTT. Translation: CASSQDLWGDQPQHF.

Remarks on this clone: This sample includes further DNA sequences coding for the same CDR3. The genes are TRBV28 and TRBJ1-5, with 8 bases identical to TRBD1. The CDR3 covers 14 residues. V gave up 8 bases and J gave up 1 base; unmatched junction bases: 4. Germline V gives CDR1 MDHEN, CDR2 SYDVKM. CDR3 protein: CASSRTGSNQPQHF. DNA of the CDR3: TGTGCCAGCTCAAGGACAGGGAGCAATCAGCCCCAGCATTTT.

This chain's CDR3 is CASSRTGGGGQETQYF. CDR3 nucleotides: TGTGCCAGCAGCAGAACAGGGGGCGGTGGACAAGAGACCCAGTACTTC. This chain joins TRBV5-6 and TRBJ2-5; TRBD1 matches at 9 bases. Trimming at V came to 4 bases and at J to 2 bases, leaving 9 bases not matched to a gene. The CDR3 has 16 amino acids. CDR1 and CDR2 (germline): SGHDT, YYEEEE. Filled out from reference TRBV5-6 and TRBJ2-5, the complete variable domain reads DAGVTQSPTHLIKTRGQQVTLRCSPKSGHDTVSWYQQALGQGPQFIFQYYEEEERQRGNFPDRFSGHQFPNYSSELNVNALLLGDSALYLCASSRTGGGGQETQYFGPGTRLLVL.

The rearrangement links TRBV10-1 to TRBJ2-1; D gene uncertain. The CDR3 totals 15 residues. Trimming removed 0 bases at V and 6 bases at J, with 12 bases between. Germline V CDR1 and CDR2: WNHNN, SYGVQD (reference sequence). The CDR3 region has the DNA TGCGCCAGCAGTGAGTCGCCGGCAGGCATCAATGAGCAGTTCTTC. Translating gives CASSESPAGINEQFF.

The rearrangement uses TRBV5-6 and TRBJ2-1; tentative D call: TRBD1 (5 bases). The CDR3 runs 16 residues. Germline-derived CDR1 and CDR2 are SGHDT and YYEEEE. Trimming took 0 bases from V and 6 from J, leaving 16 bases between them. The CDR3: CASSLVGQGVLNEQFF. The CDR3 nucleotides read TGTGCCAGCAGCTTGGTCGGCCAGGGTGTACTCAATGAGCAGTTCTTC.

The rearrangement joins TRBV11-2 to TRBJ2-7, with D possibly matching TRBD1 (5 bases). Germline CDR1 and CDR2: SGHAT and FQNNGV. Trimming left V 5 bases short and J 3 bases short, with 17 bases between. This CDR3 region has 15 residues. As DNA, the CDR3 is TGTGCCAGCAGCCGGACGCCCATCAGGGTCTACGAGCAGTACTTC. It yields the protein CASSRTPIRVYEQYF. The entire variable domain, with the rest obtained from reference TRBV11-2 and TRBJ2-7, is as follows: EAGVAQSPRYKIIEKRQSVAFWCNPISGHATLYWYQQILGQGPKLLIQFQNNGVVDDSQLPKDRFSAERLKGVDSTLKIQPAKLEDSAVYLCASSRTPIRVYEQYFGPGTRLTVT.

The chain has TRBV10-1 and TRBJ2-7, with 10 bases fitting TRBD1. The CDR3 is made up of 14 amino acids. Unmatched junction bases numbered 4, after V lost 2 bases and J lost 6 bases. The germline V gene encodes CDR1 WNHNN and CDR2 SYGVQD (reference sequence). The CDR3, as DNA: TGCGCCAGCAGTGAGCCCGGGACAGGGGTCGAGCAGTACTTC. Amino acids: CASSEPGTGVEQYF.

The chain links TRBV5-1 to TRBJ1-1; D unresolved. Germline CDR1 reads SGHRS; CDR2 reads YFSETQ. The CDR3 runs 14 residues. The ends were cut back, 0 bases at V and 5 bases at J, with 11 bases in the middle. The CDR3 DNA follows: TGCGCCAGCAGCTTGGAGGCGGGCTGGACTGAAGCTTTCTTT. Translating gives CASSLEAGWTEAFF.

This clone was detected only once. The J gene is TRBJ2-5, the V gene TRBV7-2; 7 bases are a match to TRBD1. The germline V gene has CDR1 SGHTA and CDR2 FQGNSA. V shed 6 bases, J shed 2 bases, and the junction held 9 bases outside the gene matches. The CDR3 totals 15 residues. As DNA, the CDR3 is TGTGCCAGCAGGAAGGGACAGCCGCAGCAAGAGACCCAGTACTTC. Translated, it gives CASRKGQPQQETQYF.